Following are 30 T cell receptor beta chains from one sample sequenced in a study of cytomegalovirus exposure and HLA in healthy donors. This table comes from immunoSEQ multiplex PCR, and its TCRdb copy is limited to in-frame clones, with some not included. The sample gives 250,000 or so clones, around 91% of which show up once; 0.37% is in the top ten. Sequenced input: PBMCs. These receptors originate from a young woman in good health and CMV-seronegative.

Written as DNA, the CDR3 is TGTGCCAGCAGCAAAGCGCGGATGGGACAGGCTAACTATGGCTACACCTTC. Translation gives CASSKARMGQANYGYTF. J is TRBJ1-2 and V is TRBV21-1; no check of the table's D call, TRBD1, against the DNA was made. TRBV21-1 is assigned pseudogene status. The CDR3 has 17 residues.

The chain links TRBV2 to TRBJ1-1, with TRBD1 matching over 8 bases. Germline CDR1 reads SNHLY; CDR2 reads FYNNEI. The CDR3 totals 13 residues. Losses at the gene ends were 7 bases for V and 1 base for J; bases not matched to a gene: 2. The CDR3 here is CASTQGANTEAFF. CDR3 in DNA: TGTGCCAGCACTCAGGGGGCGAACACTGAAGCTTTCTTT. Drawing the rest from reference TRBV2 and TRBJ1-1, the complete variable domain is EPEVTQTPSHQVTQMGQEVILRCVPISNHLYFYWYRQILGQKVEFLVSFYNNEISEKSEIFDDQFSVERPDGSNFTLKIRSTKLEDSAMYFCASTQGANTEAFFGQGTRLTVV.

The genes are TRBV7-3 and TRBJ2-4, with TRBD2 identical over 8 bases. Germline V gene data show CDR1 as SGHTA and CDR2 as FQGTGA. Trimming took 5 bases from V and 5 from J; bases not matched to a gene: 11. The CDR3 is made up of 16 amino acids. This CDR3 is CASSAGPSGGENIQYF. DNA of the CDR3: TGTGCCAGCAGCGCCGGACCTTCCGGGGGGGAAAACATTCAGTACTTC.

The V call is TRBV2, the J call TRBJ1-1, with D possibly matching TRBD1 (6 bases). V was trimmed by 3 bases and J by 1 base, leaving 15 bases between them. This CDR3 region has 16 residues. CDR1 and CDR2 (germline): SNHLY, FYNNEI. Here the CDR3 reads CASSERDGRGNTEAFF. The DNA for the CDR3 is TGTGCCAGCAGTGAGCGTGACGGCAGGGGGAACACTGAAGCTTTCTTT.

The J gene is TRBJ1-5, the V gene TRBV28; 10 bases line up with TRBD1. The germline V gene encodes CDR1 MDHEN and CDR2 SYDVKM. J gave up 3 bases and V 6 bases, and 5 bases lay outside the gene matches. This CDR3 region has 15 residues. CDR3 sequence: CASSSGQGYNQPQHF. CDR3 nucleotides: TGTGCCAGCAGCTCGGGACAGGGGTACAATCAGCCCCAGCATTTT.

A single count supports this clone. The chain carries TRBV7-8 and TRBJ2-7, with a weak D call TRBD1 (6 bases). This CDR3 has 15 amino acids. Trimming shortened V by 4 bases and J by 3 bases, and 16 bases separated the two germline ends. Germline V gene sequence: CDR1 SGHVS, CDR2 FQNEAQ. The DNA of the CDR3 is TGTGCCAGCAGCTCGGACAGATCCGGGATCTACGAGCAGTACGTC. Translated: CASSSDRSGIYEQYV.

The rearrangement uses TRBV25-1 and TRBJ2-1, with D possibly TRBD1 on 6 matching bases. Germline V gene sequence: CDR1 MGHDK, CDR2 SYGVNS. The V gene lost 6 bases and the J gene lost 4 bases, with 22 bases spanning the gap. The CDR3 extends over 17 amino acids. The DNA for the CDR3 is TGTGCCAGCAGCCGCAGACTCTGGACAGTGAAGTACAATGAGCAGTTCTTC. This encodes CASSRRLWTVKYNEQFF.

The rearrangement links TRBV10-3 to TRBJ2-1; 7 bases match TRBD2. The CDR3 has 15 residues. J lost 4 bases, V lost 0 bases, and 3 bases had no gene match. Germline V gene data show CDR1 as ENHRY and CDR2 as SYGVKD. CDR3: CAISESAAGYNEQFF. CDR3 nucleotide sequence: TGTGCCATCAGTGAGTCGGCAGCGGGATACAATGAGCAGTTCTTC.

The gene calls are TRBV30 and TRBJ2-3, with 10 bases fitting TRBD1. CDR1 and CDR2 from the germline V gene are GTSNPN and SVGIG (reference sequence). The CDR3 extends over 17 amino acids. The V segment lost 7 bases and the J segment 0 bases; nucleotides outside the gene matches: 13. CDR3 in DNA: TGTGCCTCCGCAAACCGGGACAGGGGCCCTAGCACAGATACGCAGTATTTT. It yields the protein CASANRDRGPSTDTQYF.

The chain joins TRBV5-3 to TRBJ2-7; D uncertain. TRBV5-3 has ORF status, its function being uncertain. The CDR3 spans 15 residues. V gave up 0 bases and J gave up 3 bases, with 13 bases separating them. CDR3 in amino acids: CARSLASAVDYEQYF. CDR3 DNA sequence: TGTGCCAGAAGCTTGGCCTCGGCGGTGGACTACGAGCAGTACTTC.

CDR3 coding DNA: TGTGCCAGCAGTTACCCGACAGAATACAGCACAGATACGCAGTATTTT. Protein: CASSYPTEYSTDTQYF. The chain joins TRBV28 to TRBJ2-3, with D tentatively TRBD1 (5 bases). Germline V CDR1 and CDR2: MDHEN, SYDVKM. V lost 4 bases and J 0 bases, leaving 14 bases between the germline ends. CDR3 length: 16 amino acids.

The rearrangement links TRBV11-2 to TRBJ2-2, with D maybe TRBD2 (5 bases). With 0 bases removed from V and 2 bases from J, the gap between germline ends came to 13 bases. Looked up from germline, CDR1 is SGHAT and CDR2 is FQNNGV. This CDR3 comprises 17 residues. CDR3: CASSLDWGDVNTGELFF. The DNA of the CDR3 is TGTGCCAGCAGCTTAGATTGGGGAGACGTTAACACCGGGGAGCTGTTTTTT.

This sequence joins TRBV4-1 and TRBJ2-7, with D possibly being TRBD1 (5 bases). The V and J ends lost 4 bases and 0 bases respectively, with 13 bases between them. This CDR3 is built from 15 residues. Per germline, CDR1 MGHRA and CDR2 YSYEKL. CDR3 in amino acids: CASSLALDSSYEQYV. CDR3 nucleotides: TGCGCCAGCAGCCTCGCCCTAGACAGCTCCTACGAGCAGTACGTC.

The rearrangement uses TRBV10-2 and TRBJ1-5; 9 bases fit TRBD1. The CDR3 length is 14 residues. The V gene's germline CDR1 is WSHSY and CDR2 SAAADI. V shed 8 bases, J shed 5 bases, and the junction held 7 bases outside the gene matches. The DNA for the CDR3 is TGCGCCAGCCGACAGGGGGAAAGGGATCAGCCCCAGCATTTT. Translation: CASRQGERDQPQHF.

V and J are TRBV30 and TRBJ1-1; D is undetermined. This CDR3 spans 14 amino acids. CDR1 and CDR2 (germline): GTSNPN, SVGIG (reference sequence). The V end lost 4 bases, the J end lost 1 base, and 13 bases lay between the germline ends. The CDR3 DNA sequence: TGTGCCTGGAACCCCCCTAAATGGAACACTGAAGCTTTCTTT. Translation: CAWNPPKWNTEAFF.

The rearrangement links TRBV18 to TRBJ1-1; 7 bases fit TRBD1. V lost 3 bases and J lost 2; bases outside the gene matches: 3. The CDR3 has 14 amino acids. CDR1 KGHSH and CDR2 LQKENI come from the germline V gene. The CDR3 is CASSPGQVNTEAFF. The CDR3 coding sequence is TGTGCCAGCTCACCCGGACAGGTTAACACTGAAGCTTTCTTT. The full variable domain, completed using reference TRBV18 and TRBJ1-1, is NAGVMQNPRHLVRRRGQEARLRCSPMKGHSHVYWYRQLPEEGLKFMVYLQKENIIDESGMPKERFSAEFPKEGPSILRIQQVVRGDSAAYFCASSPGQVNTEAFFGQGTRLTVV.

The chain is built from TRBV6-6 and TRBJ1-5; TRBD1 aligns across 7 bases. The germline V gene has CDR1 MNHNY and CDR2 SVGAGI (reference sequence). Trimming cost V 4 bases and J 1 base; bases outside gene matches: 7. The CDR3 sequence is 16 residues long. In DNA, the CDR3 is TGTGCCAGCAGTTCAGGCCTACAGGGGAGCAATCAGCCCCAGCATTTT. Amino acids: CASSSGLQGSNQPQHF.

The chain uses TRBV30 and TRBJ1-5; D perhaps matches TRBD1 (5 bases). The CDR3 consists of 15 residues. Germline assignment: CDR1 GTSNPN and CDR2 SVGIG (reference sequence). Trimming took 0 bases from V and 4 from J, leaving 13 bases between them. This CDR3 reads CAWSVRPGLNQPQHF. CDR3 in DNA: TGTGCCTGGAGTGTACGGCCAGGGTTAAATCAGCCCCAGCATTTT.

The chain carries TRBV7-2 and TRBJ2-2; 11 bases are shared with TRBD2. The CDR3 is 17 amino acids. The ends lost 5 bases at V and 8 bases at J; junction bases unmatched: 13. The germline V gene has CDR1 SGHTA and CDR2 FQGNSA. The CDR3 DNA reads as TGTGCCAGCAGCACCCCTTTAGCGGGGGGGGCAATTGGGGAGCTGTTTTTT. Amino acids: CASSTPLAGGAIGELFF.

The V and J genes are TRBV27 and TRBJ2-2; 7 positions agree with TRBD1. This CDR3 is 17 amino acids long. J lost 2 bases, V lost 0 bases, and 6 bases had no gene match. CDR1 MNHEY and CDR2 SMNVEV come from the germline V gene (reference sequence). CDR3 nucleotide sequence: TGTGCCAGCAGTTTATCGATTACAGGGGTAAACACCGGGGAGCTGTTTTTT. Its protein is CASSLSITGVNTGELFF.

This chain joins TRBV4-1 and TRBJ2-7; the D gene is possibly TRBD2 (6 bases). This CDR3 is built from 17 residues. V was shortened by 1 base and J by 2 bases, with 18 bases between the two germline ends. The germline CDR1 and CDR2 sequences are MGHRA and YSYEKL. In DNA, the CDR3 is TGCGCCAGCAGCCAAGGGGGGGACGGACCTGGTCCCTACGAGCAGTACTTC. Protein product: CASSQGGDGPGPYEQYF.

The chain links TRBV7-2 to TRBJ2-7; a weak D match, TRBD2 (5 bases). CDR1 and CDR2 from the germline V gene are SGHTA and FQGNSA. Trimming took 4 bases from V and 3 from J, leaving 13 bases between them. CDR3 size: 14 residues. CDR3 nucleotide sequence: TGTGCCAGCAGCTCCCGGACTGGCGGCTACGAGCAGTACGTC. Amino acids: CASSSRTGGYEQYV.

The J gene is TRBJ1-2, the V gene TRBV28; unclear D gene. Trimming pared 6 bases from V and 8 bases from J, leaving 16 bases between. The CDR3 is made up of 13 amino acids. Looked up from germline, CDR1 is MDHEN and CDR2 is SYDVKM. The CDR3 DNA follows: TGTGCCAGCAGGCCCCCGGGAGCGCCCGGCTACACCTTC. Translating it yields CASRPPGAPGYTF.

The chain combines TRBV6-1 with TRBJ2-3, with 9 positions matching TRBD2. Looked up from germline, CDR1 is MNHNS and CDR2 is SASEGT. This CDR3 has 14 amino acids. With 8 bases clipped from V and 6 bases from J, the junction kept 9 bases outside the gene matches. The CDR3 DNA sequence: TGTGCCAGCGGCTGGACTAGCGAGATCGATACGCAGTATTTT. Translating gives CASGWTSEIDTQYF.

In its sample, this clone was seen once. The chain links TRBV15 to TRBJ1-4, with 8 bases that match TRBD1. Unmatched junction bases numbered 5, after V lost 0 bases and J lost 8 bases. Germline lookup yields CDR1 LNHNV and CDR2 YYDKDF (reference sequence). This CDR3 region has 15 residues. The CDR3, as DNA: TGTGCCACCAGCAGAGATCCAGGGGGCGGAGAAAAACTGTTTTTT. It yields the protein CATSRDPGGGEKLFF.

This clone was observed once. CDR3 sequence reads: CASSLAFRQGGSGNTIYF. In DNA form, the CDR3 reads TGCGCCAGCAGCTTGGCCTTTCGACAGGGAGGCTCTGGAAACACCATATATTTT. The chain employs TRBV5-1 and TRBJ1-3, with 7 bases aligning to TRBD1. The germline V gene encodes CDR1 SGHRS and CDR2 YFSETQ. The CDR3 length is 18 residues. V gave up 0 bases and J gave up 0 bases; unmatched junction bases: 9.

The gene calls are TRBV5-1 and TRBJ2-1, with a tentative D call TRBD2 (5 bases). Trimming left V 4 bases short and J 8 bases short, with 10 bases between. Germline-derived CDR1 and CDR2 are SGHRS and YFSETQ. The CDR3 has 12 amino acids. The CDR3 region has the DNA TGCGCCAGCAGCATTAGCGATCATGAGCAGTTCTTC. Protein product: CASSISDHEQFF.

CDR3 residues: CASSLAYPQQPQHF. CDR3 bases: TGTGCCAGCAGCTTAGCGTATCCTCAGCAGCCCCAGCATTTT. J is TRBJ1-5 and V is TRBV7-2, with D unresolved. Germline CDR1 and CDR2: SGHTA and FQGNSA. The V end lost 0 bases, the J end lost 7 bases, and 10 bases lay between the germline ends. The CDR3 runs 14 residues.

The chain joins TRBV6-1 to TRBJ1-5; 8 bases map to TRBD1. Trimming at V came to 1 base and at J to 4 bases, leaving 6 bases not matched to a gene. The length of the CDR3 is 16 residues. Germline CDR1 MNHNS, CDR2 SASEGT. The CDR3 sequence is CASSEVGRGPNQPQHF. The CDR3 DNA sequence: TGTGCCAGCAGTGAAGTGGGCAGGGGGCCGAATCAGCCCCAGCATTTT.

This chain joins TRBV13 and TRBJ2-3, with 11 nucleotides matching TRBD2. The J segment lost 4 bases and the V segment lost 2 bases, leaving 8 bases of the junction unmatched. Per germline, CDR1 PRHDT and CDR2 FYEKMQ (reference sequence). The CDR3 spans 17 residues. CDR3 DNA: TGTGCCAGCAGCTTAACGCTACTAGCGGGGGCCTCAGATACGCAGTATTTT. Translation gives CASSLTLLAGASDTQYF.